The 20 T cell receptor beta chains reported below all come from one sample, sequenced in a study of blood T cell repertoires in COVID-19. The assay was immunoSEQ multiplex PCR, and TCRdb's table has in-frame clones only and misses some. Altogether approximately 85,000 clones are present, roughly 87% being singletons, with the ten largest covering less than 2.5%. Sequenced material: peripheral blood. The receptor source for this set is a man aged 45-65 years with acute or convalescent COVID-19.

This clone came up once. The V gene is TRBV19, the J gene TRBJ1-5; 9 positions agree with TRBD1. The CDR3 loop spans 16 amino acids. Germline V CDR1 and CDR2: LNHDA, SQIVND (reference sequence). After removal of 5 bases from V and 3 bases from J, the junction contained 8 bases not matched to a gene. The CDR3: CASSPRDRVTNQPQHF. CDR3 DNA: TGTGCCAGTAGTCCGCGGGACAGGGTGACCAATCAGCCCCAGCATTTT. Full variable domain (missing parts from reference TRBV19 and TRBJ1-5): DGGITQSPKYLFRKEGQNVTLSCEQNLNHDAMYWYRQDPGQGLRLIYYSQIVNDFQKGDIAEGYSVSREKKESFPLTVTSAQKNPTAFYLCASSPRDRVTNQPQHFGDGTRLSIL.

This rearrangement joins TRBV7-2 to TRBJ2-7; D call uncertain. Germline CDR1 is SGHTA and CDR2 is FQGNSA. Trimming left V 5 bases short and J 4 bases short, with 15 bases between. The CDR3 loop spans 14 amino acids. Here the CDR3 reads CASSPTSTGYEQYV. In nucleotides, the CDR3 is TGTGCCAGCAGCCCTACATCGACCGGGTACGAGCAGTACGTC.

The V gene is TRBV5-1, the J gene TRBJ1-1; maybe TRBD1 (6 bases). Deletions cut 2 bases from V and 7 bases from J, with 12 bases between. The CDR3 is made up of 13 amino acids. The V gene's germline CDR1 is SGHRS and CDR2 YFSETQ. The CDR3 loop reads CASSLENRVEAFF. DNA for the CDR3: TGCGCCAGCAGCTTAGAAAACAGGGTTGAAGCTTTCTTT.

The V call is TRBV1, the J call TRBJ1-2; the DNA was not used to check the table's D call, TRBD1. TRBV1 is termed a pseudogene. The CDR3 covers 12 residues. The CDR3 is CTSSPRYYGYTF. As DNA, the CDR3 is TGCACCAGCAGCCCCAGGTACTATGGCTACACCTTC.

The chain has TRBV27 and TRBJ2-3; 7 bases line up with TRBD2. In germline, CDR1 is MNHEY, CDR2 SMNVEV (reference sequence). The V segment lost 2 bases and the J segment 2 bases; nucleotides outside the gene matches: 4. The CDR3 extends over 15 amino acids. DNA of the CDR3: TGTGCCAGCAGTTTAAGCGGGACCTTCACAGATACGCAGTATTTT. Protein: CASSLSGTFTDTQYF.

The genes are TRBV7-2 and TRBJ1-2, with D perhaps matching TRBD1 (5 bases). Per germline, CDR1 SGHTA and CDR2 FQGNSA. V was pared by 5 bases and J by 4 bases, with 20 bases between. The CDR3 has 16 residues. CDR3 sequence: CASSPRRGELSYGYTF. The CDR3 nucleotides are TGTGCCAGCAGCCCAAGACGGGGGGAGTTATCCTATGGCTACACCTTC.

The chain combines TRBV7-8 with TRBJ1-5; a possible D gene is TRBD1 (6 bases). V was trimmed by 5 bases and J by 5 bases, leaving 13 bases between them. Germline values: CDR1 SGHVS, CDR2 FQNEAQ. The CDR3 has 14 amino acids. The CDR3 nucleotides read TGTGCCAGCAGCCCGGACAGACAAGATCAGCCCCAGCATTTT. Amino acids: CASSPDRQDQPQHF.

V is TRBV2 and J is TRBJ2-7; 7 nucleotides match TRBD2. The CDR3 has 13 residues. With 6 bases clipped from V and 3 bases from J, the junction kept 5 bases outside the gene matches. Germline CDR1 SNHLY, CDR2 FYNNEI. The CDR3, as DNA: TGTGCCAGCAGGGCTAGCGGCTTCTACGAGCAGTACTTC. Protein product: CASRASGFYEQYF.

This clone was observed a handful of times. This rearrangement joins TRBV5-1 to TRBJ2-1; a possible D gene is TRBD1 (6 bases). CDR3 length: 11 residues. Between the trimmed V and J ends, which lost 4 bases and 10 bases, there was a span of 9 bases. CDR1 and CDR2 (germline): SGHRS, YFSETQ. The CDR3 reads CASSTTGEQFF. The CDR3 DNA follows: TGCGCCAGCAGCACCACAGGGGAGCAGTTCTTC. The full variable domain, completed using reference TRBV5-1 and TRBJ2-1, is KAGVTQTPRYLIKTRGQQVTLSCSPISGHRSVSWYQQTPGQGLQFLFEYFSETQRNKGNFPGRFSGRQFSNSRSEMNVSTLELGDSALYLCASSTTGEQFFGPGTRLTVL.

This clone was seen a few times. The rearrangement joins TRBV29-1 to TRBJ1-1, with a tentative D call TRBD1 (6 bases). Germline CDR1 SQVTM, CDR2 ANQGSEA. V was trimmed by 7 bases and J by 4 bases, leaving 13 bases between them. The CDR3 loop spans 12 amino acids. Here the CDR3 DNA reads TGCAGCGGTTCAGGGGCCGGCACTGAAGCTTTCTTT. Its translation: CSGSGAGTEAFF. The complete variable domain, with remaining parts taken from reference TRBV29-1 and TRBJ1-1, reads SAVISQKPSRDICQRGTSLTIQCQVDSQVTMMFWYRQQPGQSLTLIATANQGSEATYESGFVIDKFPISRPNLTFSTLTVSNMSPEDSSIYLCSGSGAGTEAFFGQGTRLTVV.

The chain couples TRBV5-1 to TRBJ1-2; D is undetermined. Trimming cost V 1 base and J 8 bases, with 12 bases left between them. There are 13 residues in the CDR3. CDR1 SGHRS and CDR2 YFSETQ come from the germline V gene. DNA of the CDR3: TGCGCCAGCAGCTTGACGTCTACGTGGGGCTACACCTTC. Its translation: CASSLTSTWGYTF. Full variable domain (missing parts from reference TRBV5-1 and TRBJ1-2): KAGVTQTPRYLIKTRGQQVTLSCSPISGHRSVSWYQQTPGQGLQFLFEYFSETQRNKGNFPGRFSGRQFSNSRSEMNVSTLELGDSALYLCASSLTSTWGYTFGSGTRLTVV.

CDR3 protein: CASSLWTSGSRDTGELFF. The DNA of the CDR3 is TGTGCCAGCAGCCTCTGGACTAGCGGGAGTAGGGACACCGGGGAGCTGTTTTTT. The V call is TRBV4-2, the J call TRBJ2-2, with TRBD2 matching over 13 bases. The CDR3 covers 18 residues. The junction had 8 bases not matched to a gene; V was cut back by 4 bases and J by 3 bases. The germline gives CDR1 LGHNA, CDR2 YNFKEQ.

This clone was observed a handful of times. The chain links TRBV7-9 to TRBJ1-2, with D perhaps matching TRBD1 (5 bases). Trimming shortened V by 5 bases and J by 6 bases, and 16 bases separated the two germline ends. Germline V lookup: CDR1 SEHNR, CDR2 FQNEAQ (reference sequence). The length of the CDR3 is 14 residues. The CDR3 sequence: CASSPLGGSNGYTF. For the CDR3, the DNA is TGTGCCAGCAGCCCCCTGGGGGGTTCGAATGGCTACACCTTC.

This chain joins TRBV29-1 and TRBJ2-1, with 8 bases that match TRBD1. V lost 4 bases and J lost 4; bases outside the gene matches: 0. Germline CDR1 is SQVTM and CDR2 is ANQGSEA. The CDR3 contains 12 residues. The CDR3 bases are TGCAGCGTTGGACAGGGGTACAATGAGCAGTTCTTC. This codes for CSVGQGYNEQFF.

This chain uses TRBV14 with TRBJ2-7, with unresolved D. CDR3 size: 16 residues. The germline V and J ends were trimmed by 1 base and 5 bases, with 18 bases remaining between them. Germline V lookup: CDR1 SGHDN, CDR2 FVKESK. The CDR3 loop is CASSQGMQDWPNEQYV. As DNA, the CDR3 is TGTGCCAGCAGCCAAGGAATGCAGGATTGGCCCAACGAGCAGTACGTC.

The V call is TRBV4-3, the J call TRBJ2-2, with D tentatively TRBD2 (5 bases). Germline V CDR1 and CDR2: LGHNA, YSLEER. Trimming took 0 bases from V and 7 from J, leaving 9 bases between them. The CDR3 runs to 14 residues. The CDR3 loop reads CASSQDRGIGELFF. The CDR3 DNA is TGCGCCAGCAGCCAAGATCGAGGGATCGGGGAGCTGTTTTTT.

CDR3 in amino acids: CASSSYRGGGSEQYF. For the CDR3, the DNA is TGTGCCAGCAGTTCGTACAGGGGAGGAGGGAGCGAGCAGTACTTC. The V gene is TRBV28, the J gene TRBJ2-7; D may be TRBD1 (7 bases). Germline V gene sequence: CDR1 MDHEN, CDR2 SYDVKM. The CDR3 consists of 15 residues. V was trimmed by 4 bases and J by 6 bases, leaving 19 bases between them.

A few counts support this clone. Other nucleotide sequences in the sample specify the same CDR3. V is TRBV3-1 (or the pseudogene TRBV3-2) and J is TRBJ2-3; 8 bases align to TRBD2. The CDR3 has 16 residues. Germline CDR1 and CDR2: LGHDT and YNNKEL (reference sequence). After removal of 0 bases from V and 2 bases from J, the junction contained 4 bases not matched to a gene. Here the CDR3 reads CASSQDPGGDTDTQYF. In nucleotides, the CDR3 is TGTGCCAGCAGCCAAGACCCGGGGGGGGACACAGATACGCAGTATTTT.

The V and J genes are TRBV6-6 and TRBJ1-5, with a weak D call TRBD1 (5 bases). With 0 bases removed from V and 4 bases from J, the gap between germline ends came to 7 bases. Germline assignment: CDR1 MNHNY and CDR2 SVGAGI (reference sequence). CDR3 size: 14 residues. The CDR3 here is CASSYSSGNQPQHF. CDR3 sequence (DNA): TGTGCCAGCAGTTACTCATCAGGGAATCAGCCCCAGCATTTT.

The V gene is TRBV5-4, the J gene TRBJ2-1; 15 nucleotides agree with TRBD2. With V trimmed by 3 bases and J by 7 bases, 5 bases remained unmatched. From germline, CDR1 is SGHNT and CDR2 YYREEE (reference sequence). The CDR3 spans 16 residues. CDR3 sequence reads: CASSSRTSGRGNEQFF. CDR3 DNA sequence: TGTGCCAGCAGCTCTAGGACTAGCGGGAGGGGTAATGAGCAGTTCTTC.